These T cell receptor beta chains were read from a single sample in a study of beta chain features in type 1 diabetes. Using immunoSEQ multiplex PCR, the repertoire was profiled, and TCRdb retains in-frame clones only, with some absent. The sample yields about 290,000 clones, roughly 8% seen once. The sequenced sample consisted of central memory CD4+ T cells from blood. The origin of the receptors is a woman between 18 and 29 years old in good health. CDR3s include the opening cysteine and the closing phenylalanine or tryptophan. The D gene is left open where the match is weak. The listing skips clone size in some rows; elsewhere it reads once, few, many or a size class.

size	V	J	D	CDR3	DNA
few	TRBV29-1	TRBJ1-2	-	CSVDRQNGYTF	TGCAGCGTTGATAGGCAGAATGGCTACACCTTC
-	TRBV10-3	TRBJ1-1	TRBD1	CAIATPTGGITEAFF	TGTGCCATTGCAACACCAACAGGGGGCATTACTGAAGCTTTCTTT
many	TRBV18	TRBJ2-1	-	CASSPRRGGEQFF	TGTGCCAGCTCACCACGGCGGGGCGGTGAGCAGTTCTTC
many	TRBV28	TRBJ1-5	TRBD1	CASSFRQGRQPQHF	TGTGCCAGCAGTTTTCGACAGGGGAGACAGCCCCAGCATTTT
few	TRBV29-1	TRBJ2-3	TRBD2	CSVDRSGSFDTQYF	TGCAGCGTTGACCGTAGCGGGAGTTTTGATACGCAGTATTTT
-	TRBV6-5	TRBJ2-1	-	CASGGMAAAENEQFF	TGTGCCAGCGGGGGGATGGCTGCAGCCGAAAATGAGCAGTTCTTC
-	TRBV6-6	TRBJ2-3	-	CASSYRLGPSTDTQYF	TGTGCCAGCAGTTACCGGCTGGGGCCTAGCACAGATACGCAGTATTTT
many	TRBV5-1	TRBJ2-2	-	CASSSASAYSTGELFF	TGCGCCAGCAGCTCCGCTAGCGCTTACAGCACCGGGGAGCTGTTTTTT
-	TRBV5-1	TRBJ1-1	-	CASSLASVNTEAFF	TGCGCCAGCAGCTTGGCTTCGGTGAACACTGAAGCTTTCTTT
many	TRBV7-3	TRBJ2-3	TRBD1	CASSLGQGARTQYF	TGTGCCAGCAGCTTGGGGCAGGGGGCACGTACGCAGTATTTT
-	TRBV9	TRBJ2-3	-	CASSVGLGDTQYF	TGTGCCAGCAGCGTAGGCCTTGGAGATACGCAGTATTTT
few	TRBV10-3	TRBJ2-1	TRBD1	CAIRGQELNEQFF	TGTGCCATCAGGGGACAGGAATTAAATGAGCAGTTCTTC
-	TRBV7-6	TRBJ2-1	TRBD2	CASSGKLAGPYNEQFF	TGTGCCAGCAGCGGGAAACTAGCGGGGCCGTACAATGAGCAGTTCTTC
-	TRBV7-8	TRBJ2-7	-	CASSRGAEGSYEQYF	TGTGCCAGCAGCAGAGGGGCGGAGGGATCCTACGAGCAGTACTTC
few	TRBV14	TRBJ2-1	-	CASSQAFGRGLNEQFF	TGTGCCAGCAGCCAAGCTTTCGGCAGGGGCTTGAATGAGCAGTTCTTC
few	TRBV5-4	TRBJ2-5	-	CASSFTGVSETQYF	TGTGCCAGCAGCTTTACGGGGGTGTCGGAGACCCAGTACTTC
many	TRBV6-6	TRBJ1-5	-	CASSRTDGNQPQHF	TGTGCCAGCAGCCGAACGGACGGAAATCAGCCCCAGCATTTT
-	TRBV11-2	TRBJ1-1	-	CASSVNTNTEAFF	TGTGCCAGCAGCGTTAATACGAACACTGAAGCTTTCTTT
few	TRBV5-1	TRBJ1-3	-	CASSLVQGGNTIYF	TGCGCCAGCAGCTTGGTTCAGGGAGGAAACACCATATATTTT
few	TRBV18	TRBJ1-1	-	CASARPNTEAFF	TGTGCCAGCGCCAGACCGAACACTGAAGCTTTCTTT
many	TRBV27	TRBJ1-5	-	CASKAGRDQPQHF	TGTGCCAGCAAGGCAGGGCGGGATCAGCCCCAGCATTTT
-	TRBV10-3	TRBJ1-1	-	CAISGNLGAQRGNTEAFF	TGTGCCATCAGTGGGAACCTCGGGGCACAGAGGGGGAACACTGAAGCTTTCTTT
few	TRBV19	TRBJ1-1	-	CASSIFQGGAFF	TGTGCCAGTAGTATTTTTCAGGGAGGAGCTTTCTTT
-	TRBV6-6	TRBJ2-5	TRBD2	CASSYGLAGGKETQYF	TGTGCCAGCAGTTACGGACTAGCGGGAGGGAAAGAGACCCAGTACTTC
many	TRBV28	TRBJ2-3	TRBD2	CASSFPGGGTDTQYF	TGTGCCAGCAGTTTTCCGGGAGGTGGCACAGATACGCAGTATTTT
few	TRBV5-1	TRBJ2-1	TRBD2	CASSLVGTSGGIEQFF	TGCGCCAGCAGCTTGGTCGGGACTAGCGGGGGGATTGAGCAGTTCTTC
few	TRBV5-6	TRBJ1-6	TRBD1	CASRADRGSSPLHF	TGTGCCAGCAGGGCGGACAGGGGGTCTTCACCCCTCCACTTT
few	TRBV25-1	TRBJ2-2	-	CASSKSGARYTGELFF	TGTGCCAGCAGTAAATCAGGGGCGCGTTACACCGGGGAGCTGTTTTTT
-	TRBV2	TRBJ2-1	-	CASAPHNEQFF	TGTGCCAGCGCCCCCCACAATGAGCAGTTCTTC
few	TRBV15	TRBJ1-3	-	CATSRDSAWENTIYF	TGTGCCACCAGCAGAGATTCTGCCTGGGAGAACACCATATATTTT
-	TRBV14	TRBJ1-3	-	CASSRFGNTIYF	TGTGCCAGCAGTCGTTTTGGAAACACCATATATTTT
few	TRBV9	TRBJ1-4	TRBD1	CASSVGTGGVEKLFF	TGTGCCAGCAGCGTAGGGACAGGGGGCGTGGAAAAACTGTTTTTT
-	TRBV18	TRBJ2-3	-	CASSLLTPGGQTTDTQYF	TGTGCCAGCTCACTATTGACCCCCGGGGGACAGACTACAGATACGCAGTATTTT